The 30 T cell receptor beta chains presented below share a single source sample, sequenced in a study of cytomegalovirus exposure and HLA in healthy donors. 60 Vbeta and 13 Jbeta primers were used in PCR. Clones were read by immunoSEQ multiplex PCR, and TCRdb kept only the in-frame ones, dropping some. The sample yields some 110,000 clones, more than 65% seen once. The specimen sequenced was PBMCs. The receptors derive from a man younger than 45 in good health and CMV-seronegative.

This sequence joins TRBV7-5 and TRBJ2-2; the table names TRBD2, a call not compared with the DNA. TRBV7-5 constitutes a pseudogene. The CDR3 is 21 amino acids. CDR3 DNA sequence: TGTGCCAGAAGCTTAGTCCTTGGTCAGTGGAAGGGAGGATCAAACACCGGGGAGCTGTTTTTT. Translating it yields CARSLVLGQWKGGSNTGELFF.

The CDR3 DNA sequence: TGTGCCTGGAGTGTATTCTGGAACACTGAAGCTTTCTTT. Translated: CAWSVFWNTEAFF. V is TRBV30 and J is TRBJ1-1; D is uncertain. The CDR3 extends over 13 amino acids. Germline loops: CDR1 GTSNPN, CDR2 SVGIG (reference sequence). The germline V and J ends were trimmed by 0 bases and 1 base, with 6 bases remaining between them.

This sequence joins TRBV7-8 and TRBJ1-5; D might be TRBD1 (6 bases). Germline assignment: CDR1 SGHVS and CDR2 FQNEAQ. This CDR3 is 17 amino acids long. Trimming stripped 2 bases from V and 0 bases from J, with 14 bases between. The CDR3 protein is CASSLLGRGYSNQPQHF. The DNA for the CDR3 is TGTGCCAGCAGCTTACTAGGCAGGGGATATAGCAATCAGCCCCAGCATTTT.

Written as DNA, the CDR3 is TGTGCCAGCAGTATCGGGTCCTCCTACGAGCAGTACTTC. Amino acids: CASSIGSSYEQYF. V is TRBV7-9 and J is TRBJ2-7; D is unclear. Trimming left V 6 bases short and J 0 bases short, with 9 bases between. The CDR3 sequence is 13 residues long. The germline gives CDR1 SEHNR, CDR2 FQNEAQ (reference sequence).

For the CDR3, the DNA is TGTGCCAGCACCTTTGCGGGTATCTACGAGCAGTACTTC. Encoded protein: CASTFAGIYEQYF. The J gene is TRBJ2-5, the V gene TRBV7-2, with D perhaps TRBD2 (5 bases). The DNA end is a closer match to TRBJ2-7, so the J assignment may be wrong. Germline CDR1 and CDR2: SGHTA and FQGNSA. This CDR3 is 13 amino acids long.

This rearrangement joins TRBV15 to TRBJ2-3; D possibly corresponds to TRBD2 (5 bases). This CDR3 is built from 19 residues. Per germline, CDR1 LNHNV and CDR2 YYDKDF (reference sequence). V lost 0 bases and J 0 bases, leaving 19 bases between the germline ends. In nucleotides, the CDR3 is TGTGCCACCAGCAGAGATTCGTCGGTAGCGCTGGGGAGCACAGATACGCAGTATTTT. Protein sequence: CATSRDSSVALGSTDTQYF.

On this clone: Other DNA sequences in the sample encode the same CDR3. This sequence joins TRBV7-2 and TRBJ2-1; D gene unclear. This CDR3 region has 15 residues. Germline V gene lookup returns CDR1 SGHTA and CDR2 FQGNSA. Trimming cost V 3 bases and J 0 bases, with 9 bases left between them. The CDR3 DNA is TGTGCCAGCAGCTTGACTCCCAGCTCCTACAATGAGCAGTTCTTC. Translated, it gives CASSLTPSSYNEQFF.

This chain links TRBV7-6 with TRBJ1-1; 8 bases fit TRBD1. This CDR3 is built from 15 residues. The germline V gene has CDR1 SGHVS and CDR2 FNYEAQ. Trimming removed 4 bases from V and 4 bases from J; junction bases left unmatched: 8. CDR3 region: CASSSLTGGGTEAFF. The CDR3 region has the DNA TGTGCCAGCAGCTCATTAACAGGGGGAGGCACTGAAGCTTTCTTT.

The J gene is TRBJ2-1, the V gene TRBV5-5, with a possible D match to TRBD1 (8 bases). CDR1 is SGHKS and CDR2 is YYEKEE in the germline V gene (reference sequence). V dropped 7 bases and J dropped 8 bases, with 19 bases sitting between them. This CDR3 has 14 residues. This chain's CDR3 is CASSTGGVGYEQFF. In nucleotides, the CDR3 is TGTGCCAGCTCAACAGGGGGGGTAGGCTATGAGCAGTTCTTC.

This clone was picked up a small number of times. The chain combines TRBV7-2 with TRBJ1-2, with D maybe TRBD1 (5 bases). CDR1 is SGHTA, CDR2 FQGNSA, per germline. This CDR3 has 14 residues. Trimming took 1 base from V and 3 from J, leaving 9 bases between them. The CDR3 nucleotides read TGTGCCAGCAGCTTAGTGGGGGGAGACTATGGCTACACCTTC. Translating it yields CASSLVGGDYGYTF.

This clone has only one observation. The chain joins TRBV30 to TRBJ1-6; D is unclear. This CDR3 contains 13 residues. V shed 3 bases and J shed 5 bases, with 8 bases lying between them. CDR1 and CDR2 from the germline V gene are GTSNPN and SVGIG (reference sequence). CDR3 in amino acids: CAWRAANNSPLHF. The DNA for the CDR3 is TGTGCCTGGAGGGCCGCCAATAATTCACCCCTCCACTTT.

A single count supports this clone. The genes are TRBV5-5 and TRBJ1-2; D gene unclear. This CDR3 is 17 amino acids long. Trimming removed 4 bases from V and 5 bases from J, with 24 bases in between. CDR1 SGHKS and CDR2 YYEKEE come from the germline V gene (reference sequence). The CDR3 coding sequence is TGTGCCAGCAGCCCTGACGGCCAGGCGCCCTTCATATATGGCTACACCTTC. It codes for CASSPDGQAPFIYGYTF.

J is TRBJ2-7 and V is TRBV7-3; the D gene is possibly TRBD1 (6 bases). This CDR3 comprises 13 residues. The germline gives CDR1 SGHTA, CDR2 FQGTGA. Deletions cut 0 bases from V and 11 bases from J, with 14 bases between. Here the CDR3 DNA reads TGTGCCAGCAGCTTAACGGAACAGGGAGAAAAGTACTTC. Protein: CASSLTEQGEKYF.

This clone was observed a handful of times. This chain uses TRBV19 with TRBJ2-5, with no clear D. The germline gives CDR1 LNHDA, CDR2 SQIVND (reference sequence). The length of the CDR3 is 15 residues. V shed 4 bases and J shed 2 bases, with 14 bases lying between them. CDR3 in DNA: TGTGCCAGTAGTACCGGAGAGGTCGGGCAAGAGACCCAGTACTTC. This encodes CASSTGEVGQETQYF.

The chain employs TRBV5-3 and TRBJ2-1; D uncertain. TRBV5-3 is an ORF; its function is uncertain. V lost 0 bases, J lost 7 bases, and 17 bases lay in between. The CDR3 length is 16 residues. The DNA for the CDR3 is TGTGCCAGAAGCTTGGCCAATTTTGCAGGTAAGAATGAGCAGTTCTTC. The encoded protein is CARSLANFAGKNEQFF.

There are a few counts of this clone. The chain links TRBV11-3 to TRBJ2-1; D is undetermined. Per germline, CDR1 SGHNT and CDR2 YENEEA. With 5 bases removed from V and 6 bases from J, the gap between germline ends came to 20 bases. The CDR3 contains 16 residues. The CDR3 is CASSPGPTLTRNEQFF. CDR3 nucleotides: TGTGCCAGCAGCCCCGGTCCCACCCTAACCCGCAATGAGCAGTTCTTC.

This clone was seen only once. The chain employs TRBV7-2 and TRBJ1-4, with no clear D. Deletions cut 1 base from V and 2 bases from J, with 8 bases between. The germline CDR1 and CDR2 sequences are SGHTA and FQGNSA. The CDR3 has 15 amino acids. In nucleotides, the CDR3 is TGTGCCAGCAGCTTAGGATGGGCCACTAATGAAAAACTGTTTTTT. Its protein product is CASSLGWATNEKLFF.

Only a few counts were recorded for this clone. The chain recombines TRBV10-2 with TRBJ2-7, with D unclear. This CDR3 is built from 10 residues. V dropped 5 bases and J dropped 4 bases, with 3 bases sitting between them. Germline assignment: CDR1 WSHSY and CDR2 SAAADI. For the CDR3, the DNA is TGCGCCAGCAGTCATTACGAGCAGTACTTC. It is translated as CASSHYEQYF.

This clone is a singleton in its sample. The chain couples TRBV30 to TRBJ1-1; D not certain. The CDR3 contains 10 residues. Germline V gene data show CDR1 as GTSNPN and CDR2 as SVGIG (reference sequence). The V and J ends lost 4 bases and 7 bases respectively, with 7 bases between them. The CDR3 DNA sequence: TGTGCCTGGACACAGATTGAAGCTTTCTTT. Its translation is CAWTQIEAFF.

CDR3 nucleotide sequence: TGTGCCAGTAGTGCTTTCCTAGCGGGAGTTTACGAGCAGTACTTC. Its protein product is CASSAFLAGVYEQYF. The chain has TRBV19 and TRBJ2-7, with TRBD2 matching 10 bases. This CDR3 has 15 amino acids. Germline CDR1 LNHDA, CDR2 SQIVND (reference sequence). V trimming: 5 bases; J trimming: 4 bases; junction bases outside the gene matches: 8. Variable domain in full (rest from reference TRBV19 and TRBJ2-7): DGGITQSPKYLFRKEGQNVTLSCEQNLNHDAMYWYRQDPGQGLRLIYYSQIVNDFQKGDIAEGYSVSREKKESFPLTVTSAQKNPTAFYLCASSAFLAGVYEQYFGPGTRLTVT.

The chain uses TRBV5-1 and TRBJ2-2; the D is unclear. Germline values: CDR1 SGHRS, CDR2 YFSETQ. The CDR3 extends over 14 amino acids. V shed 1 base and J shed 3 bases, with 7 bases lying between them. CDR3 nucleotides: TGCGCCAGCAGCTTGATGCAGGACACCGGGGAGCTGTTTTTT. The encoded protein is CASSLMQDTGELFF.

The rearrangement links TRBV30 to TRBJ2-7; D is perhaps TRBD1 (6 bases). Looked up from germline, CDR1 is GTSNPN and CDR2 is SVGIG (reference sequence). This CDR3 is 15 amino acids long. The ends were cut back, 6 bases at V and 4 bases at J, with 22 bases in the middle. CDR3 protein: CACYFLGRGGYEQYF. In DNA form, the CDR3 reads TGTGCCTGCTATTTTTTAGGCAGGGGCGGTTACGAGCAGTACTTC.

The CDR3 DNA reads as TGTGCCAGCAAGGCGGTCTCCTACAATGAGCAGTTCTTC. As protein: CASKAVSYNEQFF. V and J are TRBV7-2 and TRBJ2-1, with D unclear. The CDR3 totals 13 residues. Deletions cut 7 bases from V and 0 bases from J, with 7 bases between. Germline V gives CDR1 SGHTA, CDR2 FQGNSA.

The rearrangement uses TRBV5-1 and TRBJ2-2; a weak D match, TRBD1 (6 bases). V gave up 4 bases and J gave up 4 bases, with 11 bases separating them. Germline V gene data show CDR1 as SGHRS and CDR2 as YFSETQ. This CDR3 comprises 14 residues. In nucleotides, the CDR3 is TGCGCCAGCAGCCAGGGGTGGAGCACCGGGGAGCTGTTTTTT. Translated, it gives CASSQGWSTGELFF.

The genes are TRBV11-1 and TRBJ1-1; no firm D call. Germline V gene sequence: CDR1 SGHAT, CDR2 FQDESV (reference sequence). V was trimmed by 6 bases and J by 3 bases, leaving 14 bases between them. This CDR3 is built from 14 residues. CDR3 sequence reads: CASSPDGGYTEAFF. The CDR3 DNA reads as TGTGCCAGCAGTCCGGACGGAGGGTACACTGAAGCTTTCTTT.

This rearrangement joins TRBV2 to TRBJ2-2; no firm D call. This CDR3 has 11 residues. Trimming removed 5 bases at V and 10 bases at J, with 8 bases between. CDR1 and CDR2 from the germline V gene are SNHLY and FYNNEI. CDR3 DNA sequence: TGTGCCAGCAGTTACAGCTCGGAGCTGTTTTTT. Protein: CASSYSSELFF. The variable domain in full, completed from reference TRBV2 and TRBJ2-2, reads EPEVTQTPSHQVTQMGQEVILRCVPISNHLYFYWYRQILGQKVEFLVSFYNNEISEKSEIFDDQFSVERPDGSNFTLKIRSTKLEDSAMYFCASSYSSELFFGEGSRLTVL.

This rearrangement joins TRBV2 to TRBJ2-3; TRBD1 aligns across 8 bases. There are 15 residues in the CDR3. V was clipped by 6 bases and J by 4 bases; unmatched bases: 9. Germline loops: CDR1 SNHLY, CDR2 FYNNEI. The CDR3 region has the DNA TGTGCCAGCAGCGGACAGGGTGGGTCTGCAGATACGCAGTATTTT. This codes for CASSGQGGSADTQYF.

J is TRBJ2-1 and V is TRBV19; D is perhaps TRBD1 (6 bases). The CDR3 sequence is 13 residues long. From germline, CDR1 is LNHDA and CDR2 SQIVND (reference sequence). V was clipped by 0 bases and J by 9 bases, with 9 bases between them. CDR3 in amino acids: CASSIDWTAEQFF. CDR3 nucleotides: TGTGCCAGTAGTATAGATTGGACAGCTGAGCAGTTCTTC.

This CDR3 reads CASSGLGTKEETQYF. The CDR3 DNA follows: TGTGCCAGCAGCGGACTCGGGACTAAAGAAGAGACCCAGTACTTC. This chain links TRBV7-6 with TRBJ2-5; 7 nucleotides match TRBD2. The junction had 9 bases not matched to a gene; V was cut back by 5 bases and J by 3 bases. The germline CDR1 and CDR2 sequences are SGHVS and FNYEAQ. CDR3 length: 15 residues.

V is TRBV4-3 and J is TRBJ2-1, with TRBD2 matching over 10 bases. CDR3 length: 19 amino acids. Germline loops: CDR1 LGHNA, CDR2 YSLEER. V gave up 0 bases and J gave up 1 base; unmatched junction bases: 9. CDR3 protein: CASSQELQPSGRSYNEQFF. CDR3 bases: TGCGCCAGCAGCCAAGAACTCCAACCTAGCGGGAGATCCTACAATGAGCAGTTCTTC.